The 29 T cell receptor beta chains below all came from one sample that was sequenced in a study of CD8 T cells in ankylosing spondylitis. TCRdb re-analysed the 5' RACE reads in MiXCR, keeping a single row per CDR3 protein. The data contain some 340,000 distinct CDR3 sequences, approximately 14% of them singletons. What was sequenced was blood, either unsorted or a sorted T cell fraction (not recorded which). Every receptor here comes from a male donor with ankylosing spondylitis or in good health (not recorded which).

The rearrangement links TRBV25-1 to TRBJ2-2, with D perhaps given as TRBD1 or TRBD2 (5 bases each). CDR1 and CDR2 (germline): MGHDK, SYGVNS. The V end was cut by 4 bases, the J end by 4 bases, with 16 bases between. The CDR3 totals 16 residues. The CDR3, as DNA: TGTGCCAGCAGTGGAGCACCCGGGGCGAGCACCGGGGAGCTGTTTTTT. The encoded protein is CASSGAPGASTGELFF.

The chain recombines TRBV20-1 with TRBJ1-5, with 8 bases fitting TRBD1. The CDR3 runs to 13 residues. Germline values: CDR1 DFQATT, CDR2 SNEGSKA (reference sequence). With 3 bases clipped from V and 2 bases from J, the junction kept 0 bases outside the gene matches. CDR3 amino acids: CSARDRGNQPQHF. CDR3 bases: TGCAGTGCTAGGGACAGGGGCAATCAGCCCCAGCATTTT.

This clonotype appeared a few times. This rearrangement joins TRBV18 to TRBJ2-7; possible D gene TRBD2, 5 bases. This CDR3 is built from 13 residues. The germline V gene encodes CDR1 KGHSH and CDR2 LQKENI. The V and J ends lost 0 bases and 7 bases respectively, with 10 bases between them. As DNA, the CDR3 is TGTGCCAGCTCACCACCGGGCCGAGGGGAGCAGTACTTC. Amino acid sequence: CASSPPGRGEQYF.

This rearrangement joins TRBV9 to TRBJ2-2; perhaps TRBD2 as D (6 bases). Germline CDR1 and CDR2: SGDLS and YYNGEE. With 4 bases removed from V and 4 bases from J, the gap between germline ends came to 14 bases. There are 15 residues in the CDR3. The CDR3 protein is CASSLSGRPTGELFF. The CDR3 DNA reads as TGTGCCAGCAGCCTCTCGGGGAGGCCCACCGGGGAGCTGTTTTTT.

The chain joins TRBV5-1 to TRBJ2-1; 10 bases line up with TRBD2. V lost 4 bases, J lost 2 bases, and 3 bases stayed unmatched. Germline assignment: CDR1 SGHRS and CDR2 YFSETQ. This CDR3 has 15 residues. CDR3 nucleotides: TGCGCCAGCAGCCGAACTAGCGGGGCCTACAATGAGCAGTTCTTC. This sequence encodes CASSRTSGAYNEQFF.

V and J are TRBV12-3 or TRBV12-4 and TRBJ2-1, with D uncertain. The CDR3 is 11 residues long. With 0 bases removed from V and 10 bases from J, the gap between germline ends came to 4 bases. Written as DNA, the CDR3 is TGTGCCAGCAGTTTAGCGAAAGAGCAGTTCTTC. Translated: CASSLAKEQFF.

This rearrangement joins TRBV7-2 to TRBJ2-7; TRBD2 might be the D (6 bases). CDR3 length: 13 residues. CDR1 and CDR2 (germline): SGHTA, FQGNSA. Trimming took off 1 base at V and 7 bases at J, with 11 bases between the two ends. The CDR3 DNA sequence: TGTGCCAGCAGCTTAGATCTAGCGCAAGAGCAGTACTTC. Translating gives CASSLDLAQEQYF. Supplemented by reference TRBV7-2 and TRBJ2-7, the full variable domain reads GAGVSQSPSNKVTEKGKDVELRCDPISGHTALYWYRQSLGQGLEFLIYFQGNSAPDKSGLPSDRFSAERTGGSVSTLTIQRTQQEDSAVYLCASSLDLAQEQYFGPGTRLTVT.

This chain links TRBV7-2 with TRBJ2-1, with 11 nucleotides matching TRBD2. CDR1 and CDR2 from the germline V gene are SGHTA and FQGNSA. The ends lost 3 bases at V and 10 bases at J; junction bases unmatched: 8. The CDR3 contains 15 residues. The CDR3 DNA follows: TGTGCCAGCAGCTTTTCTAGCGGGGGGTTGAAGGAGCAGTTCTTC. Translating it yields CASSFSSGGLKEQFF. The complete variable domain, with remaining parts taken from reference TRBV7-2 and TRBJ2-1, reads GAGVSQSPSNKVTEKGKDVELRCDPISGHTALYWYRQSLGQGLEFLIYFQGNSAPDKSGLPSDRFSAERTGGSVSTLTIQRTQQEDSAVYLCASSFSSGGLKEQFFGPGTRLTVL.

This clonotype has just a few counts. The rearrangement links TRBV5-1 to TRBJ2-3; TRBD2 matches at 7 bases. The V gene's germline CDR1 is SGHRS and CDR2 YFSETQ. The J segment lost 2 bases and the V segment lost 0 bases, leaving 9 bases of the junction unmatched. The CDR3 runs 17 residues. The DNA of the CDR3 is TGCGCCAGCAGCTTGGCCGTAACTAGCGTACCCACAGATACGCAGTATTTT. It encodes CASSLAVTSVPTDTQYF.

The V call is TRBV12-3 or TRBV12-4, the J call TRBJ1-1; D might be TRBD1 (5 bases). With 3 bases removed from V and 12 bases from J, the gap between germline ends came to 11 bases. The CDR3 has 11 residues. CDR3 amino acids: CASSFGQGPFF. The CDR3 DNA is TGTGCCAGCAGTTTTGGGCAGGGTCCTTTCTTT.

The table lists this clonotype with a few counts. The chain combines TRBV7-2 with TRBJ2-3; the D gene is possibly TRBD2 (6 bases). V lost 3 bases, J lost 1 base, and 11 bases lay in between. The CDR3 runs to 15 residues. In germline, CDR1 is SGHTA, CDR2 FQGNSA. CDR3 DNA: TGTGCCAGCAGCTTCGGTCCTAGCGGCACAGATACGCAGTATTTT. Its protein product is CASSFGPSGTDTQYF. The full variable domain, its missing parts supplied by reference TRBV7-2 and TRBJ2-3, is GAGVSQSPSNKVTEKGKDVELRCDPISGHTALYWYRQSLGQGLEFLIYFQGNSAPDKSGLPSDRFSAERTGGSVSTLTIQRTQQEDSAVYLCASSFGPSGTDTQYFGPGTRLTVL.

The sample holds one count of this clonotype. This chain connects TRBV20-1 to TRBJ2-3, with TRBD2 matching 12 bases. Germline loops: CDR1 DFQATT, CDR2 SNEGSKA (reference sequence). The J segment lost 0 bases and the V segment lost 4 bases, leaving 5 bases of the junction unmatched. The CDR3 consists of 16 residues. CDR3 protein: CSAMASGRGSTDTQYF. DNA for the CDR3: TGCAGTGCTATGGCTAGCGGGAGGGGTAGCACAGATACGCAGTATTTT.

This clonotype was seen only a few times. The chain carries TRBV20-1 and TRBJ2-3, with 7 bases that match TRBD2. In germline, CDR1 is DFQATT, CDR2 SNEGSKA (reference sequence). V trimming: 6 bases; J trimming: 1 base; junction bases outside the gene matches: 10. This CDR3 is 15 amino acids long. DNA for the CDR3: TGCAGTGCCCTTTTGATGGCGGGGGGCACAGATACGCAGTATTTT. This gives the protein CSALLMAGGTDTQYF.

This clonotype appeared many times. The chain uses TRBV10-3 and TRBJ2-2, with 13 bases fitting TRBD2. Germline V lookup: CDR1 ENHRY, CDR2 SYGVKD. The length of the CDR3 is 14 residues. Germline trimming cut 7 bases from V and 5 bases from J; bases unmatched to any gene: 1. CDR3 sequence: CAIKLAGGTGELFF. CDR3 DNA: TGTGCCATCAAACTAGCGGGAGGGACCGGGGAGCTGTTTTTT.

This clonotype was picked up a small number of times. The chain has TRBV24-1 and TRBJ2-1, with 11 bases that match TRBD1. Per germline, CDR1 KGHDR and CDR2 SFDVKD. Germline trimming cut 7 bases from V and 3 bases from J; bases unmatched to any gene: 4. The CDR3 loop spans 15 amino acids. The CDR3 reads CATSLGTGGYNEQFF. CDR3 DNA sequence: TGTGCCACCAGCCTAGGGACAGGGGGCTACAATGAGCAGTTCTTC.

V is TRBV7-2 and J is TRBJ2-1; D may be TRBD2 (7 bases). V was shortened by 10 bases and J by 2 bases, with 21 bases between the two germline ends. The germline CDR1 and CDR2 sequences are SGHTA and FQGNSA. The CDR3 length is 16 residues. This chain's CDR3 is CATRFSGGLTYNEQFF. The CDR3 DNA reads TGTGCCACGCGGTTCTCGGGGGGCTTAACCTACAATGAGCAGTTCTTC.

V is TRBV12-3 or TRBV12-4 and J is TRBJ1-4; a weak D match, TRBD1 (5 bases). Trimming shortened V by 6 bases and J by 3 bases, and 14 bases separated the two germline ends. The CDR3 totals 15 residues. CDR3 in DNA: TGTGCCAGCAGGCCGGCGAGGGGCCCTAATGAAAAACTGTTTTTT. It specifies CASRPARGPNEKLFF.

This clonotype was picked up a small number of times. The rearrangement uses TRBV5-1 and TRBJ2-3; TRBD2 agrees at 7 bases. The germline gives CDR1 SGHRS, CDR2 YFSETQ. After removal of 5 bases from V and 2 bases from J, the junction contained 5 bases not matched to a gene. The CDR3 runs to 14 residues. The CDR3 coding sequence is TGCGCCAGCAGTTTGAGCGGGAACACAGATACGCAGTATTTT. Translation: CASSLSGNTDTQYF.

The chain recombines TRBV5-5 with TRBJ1-1, with D possibly TRBD1 on 5 matching bases. Germline CDR1 and CDR2: SGHKS and YYEKEE (reference sequence). This CDR3 has 13 amino acids. The V and J ends lost 10 bases and 1 base respectively, with 14 bases between them. CDR3 region: CASGRTTNTEAFF. The CDR3 DNA reads as TGTGCCTCCGGGAGGACAACGAACACTGAAGCTTTCTTT.

This clonotype was observed a few times. The V gene is TRBV14, the J gene TRBJ2-1, with 7 nucleotides matching TRBD2. Germline V gene sequence: CDR1 SGHDN, CDR2 FVKESK. V dropped 2 bases and J dropped 10; count of bases not matched to a gene: 14. The CDR3 extends over 16 amino acids. CDR3 protein: CASSQKTSPPYEEQFF. The CDR3 DNA reads TGTGCCAGCAGCCAAAAGACTAGCCCTCCGTACGAGGAGCAGTTCTTC.

This clonotype was observed many times. As DNA, the CDR3 is TGCAGCGTTGGAGGAGGACCCCAAACGGCTACGCAGTATTTT. This gives the protein CSVGGGPQTATQYF. The gene calls are TRBV29-1 and TRBJ2-3, with D possibly being TRBD2 (5 bases). Trimming left V 4 bases short and J 8 bases short, with 19 bases between. Germline-derived CDR1 and CDR2 are SQVTM and ANQGSEA. The CDR3 length is 14 residues.

This clonotype was recorded only once. The chain recombines TRBV6-1 with TRBJ2-2; a weak D match, TRBD2 (7 bases). The V gene lost 11 bases and the J gene lost 4 bases, with 17 bases spanning the gap. CDR1 is MNHNS and CDR2 is SASEGT in the germline V gene. The CDR3 consists of 14 residues. The CDR3 here is CASRGGVSTGELFF. In nucleotides, the CDR3 is TGTGCCTCTAGGGGGGGAGTTTCCACCGGGGAGCTGTTTTTT.

This clonotype was seen only a few times. The V call is TRBV14, the J call TRBJ2-1; 7 positions agree with TRBD2. This CDR3 spans 17 amino acids. With 2 bases clipped from V and 2 bases from J, the junction kept 9 bases outside the gene matches. The germline CDR1 and CDR2 sequences are SGHDN and FVKESK. The CDR3 DNA follows: TGTGCCAGCAGCCAACATCTGGGAGGGCTGACCTACAATGAGCAGTTCTTC. Residues: CASSQHLGGLTYNEQFF. Full variable domain (outside the CDR3, taken from reference TRBV14 and TRBJ2-1): EAGVTQFPSHSVIEKGQTVTLRCDPISGHDNLYWYRRVMGKEIKFLLHFVKESKQDESGMPNNRFLAERTGGTYSTLKVQPAELEDSGVYFCASSQHLGGLTYNEQFFGPGTRLTVL.

This clonotype was counted only a few times. This chain links TRBV7-2 with TRBJ1-2; the D is unclear. CDR1 is SGHTA and CDR2 is FQGNSA in the germline V gene. V lost 4 bases and J 2 bases, leaving 8 bases between the germline ends. The CDR3 totals 13 residues. The CDR3 DNA is TGTGCCAGCAGCTCGCCCTCCAACTATGGCTACACCTTC. Translating it yields CASSSPSNYGYTF.

This clonotype was picked up a small number of times. This chain joins TRBV2 and TRBJ2-7; tentatively, D is TRBD1 or TRBD2 (5 bases each). V was shortened by 4 bases and J by 9 bases, with 13 bases between the two germline ends. CDR3 length equals 12 residues. Looked up from germline, CDR1 is SNHLY and CDR2 is FYNNEI. The CDR3 DNA reads TGTGCCAGCAGTGCGGGACCCTCCGGGCAGTACTTC. It specifies CASSAGPSGQYF.

This chain joins TRBV5-1 and TRBJ2-1; D is possibly TRBD2 (6 bases). Trimming left V 6 bases short and J 15 bases short, with 19 bases between. The CDR3 has 12 amino acids. Germline lookup yields CDR1 SGHRS and CDR2 YFSETQ. Here the CDR3 reads CASMAEGHGRFF. The CDR3 coding sequence is TGCGCCAGCATGGCGGAGGGTCATGGGCGGTTCTTC.

This chain joins TRBV20-1 and TRBJ1-6; D not certain. Germline V gene sequence: CDR1 DFQATT, CDR2 SNEGSKA (reference sequence). The CDR3 length is 15 residues. Trimming took off 1 base at V and 5 bases at J, with 12 bases between the two ends. CDR3 sequence (DNA): TGCAGTGCTAGAGGGGCGGGTTCAAATAATTCACCCCTCCACTTT. Its translation: CSARGAGSNNSPLHF.

This chain connects TRBV7-8 to TRBJ2-7; D gene uncertain. Trimming took 0 bases from V and 5 from J, leaving 8 bases between them. The CDR3 is 13 residues long. Germline loops: CDR1 SGHVS, CDR2 FQNEAQ. CDR3 coding DNA: TGTGCCAGCAGCTTAGCGCTCGAGAACGAGCAGTACTTC. Translation: CASSLALENEQYF.

This clonotype showed up just once. The V gene is TRBV5-4, the J gene TRBJ2-3; D is possibly TRBD2 (7 bases). V was cut by 10 bases and J by 5 bases, with 20 bases left in between. There are 14 residues in the CDR3. Germline V gene sequence: CDR1 SGHNT, CDR2 YYREEE (reference sequence). The CDR3 DNA reads TGTGCCGGGGGCCGAGGGGGGGGGGAAGATACGCAGTATTTT. Its protein product is CAGGRGGGEDTQYF.